This T cell receptor beta chain is drawn from a study of blood T cell repertoires in COVID-19. The wider study: Researchers got acute and convalescent COVID-19 samples from the United States, Italy and Spain. Sources were T cells, B-cell-depleted T cells, or PBMCs; the material itself was cDNA or gDNA.

Germline CDR1 SGHVS, CDR2 FQNEAQ. The CDR3 extends over 14 amino acids. The ends were cut back, 6 bases at V and 1 base at J, with 10 bases in the middle. The authors' processing: Reference gene primer amplification gave estimated nucleated cell counts. The data were produced by immunoSEQ multiplex PCR, yet TCRdb's version contains in-frame clones alone and is incomplete. Clone size and V and J calls were adopted from that table, with D and trimming inferred from the DNA. The sample consists of approximately 160,000 clones, around 81% of them appearing once. The origin of this receptor is a man between 60 and 75 years old with active or convalescent COVID-19. The chain has TRBV7-8 and TRBJ2-1, with D possibly matching TRBD1 (6 bases). Source material: peripheral blood. CDR3 residues: CASSQGSSYNEQFF. Here the CDR3 DNA reads TGTGCCAGCAGTCAGGGGTCATCCTACAATGAGCAGTTCTTC.